A single sample is the source of the 19 T cell receptor beta chains below, sequenced in a study of blood T cell repertoires in COVID-19. Generated by immunoSEQ multiplex PCR, the TCRdb table keeps only in-frame clones and is missing some. This table has about 200,000 clones, 80% to 90% appearing once. Sequencing was performed on peripheral blood. The receptors originated from a man aged 60-69 years with acute or convalescent COVID-19.

This clone was detected once. V and J are TRBV19 and TRBJ2-7; the D gene is possibly TRBD1 (6 bases). Trimming stripped 3 bases from V and 3 bases from J, with 9 bases between. This CDR3 is built from 13 residues. From germline, CDR1 is LNHDA and CDR2 SQIVND (reference sequence). CDR3 in amino acids: CASSIQTGYEQYF. The CDR3 coding sequence is TGTGCCAGTAGTATTCAGACAGGCTACGAGCAGTACTTC.

This clone has just a few counts. The chain has TRBV5-1 and TRBJ1-6; the match to TRBD1 covers 7 bases. Germline V gives CDR1 SGHRS, CDR2 YFSETQ. The junction had 7 bases not matched to a gene; V was cut back by 0 bases and J by 7 bases. The CDR3 spans 16 residues. As DNA, the CDR3 is TGCGCCAGCAGCTTGGGGGTGGGACAGTCCAATTCACCCCTCCACTTT. As protein: CASSLGVGQSNSPLHF.

The DNA of the CDR3 is TGTGCCAGCAGCGCCGGGACTAGATCTTTGAACACCGGGGAGCTGTTTTTT. Its translation: CASSAGTRSLNTGELFF. This sequence joins TRBV5-5 and TRBJ2-2; 8 positions match TRBD2. This CDR3 contains 17 residues. Trimming removed 4 bases from V and 1 base from J; junction bases left unmatched: 9. Germline V gene data show CDR1 as SGHKS and CDR2 as YYEKEE (reference sequence).

The chain carries TRBV19 and TRBJ1-4; 8 bases align to TRBD1. Germline V gives CDR1 LNHDA, CDR2 SQIVND (reference sequence). J gave up 8 bases and V 7 bases, and 21 bases lay outside the gene matches. This CDR3 region has 18 residues. CDR3 in amino acids: CASKDLSQTGARREKLFF. The CDR3 nucleotides are TGTGCCAGTAAGGATCTGTCCCAGACAGGGGCCAGACGGGAAAAACTGTTTTTT. Full variable domain (rest looked up from reference TRBV19 and TRBJ1-4): DGGITQSPKYLFRKEGQNVTLSCEQNLNHDAMYWYRQDPGQGLRLIYYSQIVNDFQKGDIAEGYSVSREKKESFPLTVTSAQKNPTAFYLCASKDLSQTGARREKLFFGSGTQLSVL.

CDR3 coding DNA: TGTGCCAGCAGCGACGAAGCCGGGACTCCCCAGTACTTC. It yields the protein CASSDEAGTPQYF. J is TRBJ2-7 and V is TRBV9; the D gene is possibly TRBD2 (6 bases). The CDR3 runs to 13 residues. Germline V gives CDR1 SGDLS, CDR2 YYNGEE. V was shortened by 3 bases and J by 10 bases, with 17 bases between the two germline ends.

This chain links TRBV4-1 with TRBJ2-3; the match to TRBD2 covers 7 bases. Trimming cost V 3 bases and J 2 bases; bases outside gene matches: 14. Germline CDR1 reads MGHRA; CDR2 reads YSYEKL. This CDR3 is built from 18 residues. The CDR3 region is CASSHTPRAGTNTDTQYF. The DNA for the CDR3 is TGCGCCAGCAGCCATACCCCTCGGGCAGGGACTAACACAGATACGCAGTATTTT.

This clone was observed a single time. The chain is built from TRBV3-1 (or the pseudogene TRBV3-2) and TRBJ2-5; TRBD1 matches 7 bases. V lost 4 bases to trimming and J lost 5 bases; unmatched junction nucleotides: 10. The germline V gene has CDR1 LGHDT and CDR2 YNNKEL (reference sequence). The CDR3 sequence is 15 residues long. The DNA for the CDR3 is TGTGCCAGCAGCCCCCAGAACAGGGGTGGCGAGACCCAGTACTTC. This sequence encodes CASSPQNRGGETQYF.

This clone has more than one count but fewer than ten. The V gene is TRBV12-5, the J gene TRBJ2-2; D remains ambiguous. The germline CDR1 and CDR2 sequences are LGHNT and FRNRAP. V dropped 5 bases and J dropped 1 base, with 2 bases sitting between them. The CDR3 is 12 amino acids. CDR3 DNA: TGTGCTAGTGGTCTGAACACCGGGGAGCTGTTTTTT. Protein sequence: CASGLNTGELFF.

This clone showed up just once. The chain couples TRBV19 to TRBJ2-1; 9 nucleotides line up with TRBD1. There are 16 residues in the CDR3. Unmatched junction bases numbered 10, after V lost 3 bases and J lost 7 bases. Germline V gene data show CDR1 as LNHDA and CDR2 as SQIVND (reference sequence). CDR3 amino acids: CASSISGQGGRNEQFF. CDR3 bases: TGTGCCAGTAGTATTTCGGGACAGGGAGGTCGGAATGAGCAGTTCTTC. Supplemented by reference TRBV19 and TRBJ2-1, the full variable domain reads DGGITQSPKYLFRKEGQNVTLSCEQNLNHDAMYWYRQDPGQGLRLIYYSQIVNDFQKGDIAEGYSVSREKKESFPLTVTSAQKNPTAFYLCASSISGQGGRNEQFFGPGTRLTVL.

The rearrangement links TRBV3-1 (or the pseudogene TRBV3-2) to TRBJ2-1; 7 positions agree with TRBD1. Germline V lookup: CDR1 LGHDT, CDR2 YNNKEL (reference sequence). This CDR3 is built from 15 residues. V was clipped by 5 bases and J by 0 bases; unmatched bases: 4. Here the CDR3 DNA reads TGTGCCAGCAGCTCACAGGGGTACTCCTACAATGAGCAGTTCTTC. It yields the protein CASSSQGYSYNEQFF.

The chain has TRBV3-1 (or the pseudogene TRBV3-2) and TRBJ1-5; the D gene is possibly TRBD1 (5 bases). The CDR3 consists of 13 residues. In germline, CDR1 is LGHDT, CDR2 YNNKEL (reference sequence). The V gene lost 1 base and the J gene lost 5 bases, with 6 bases spanning the gap. CDR3 residues: CASSQGRDQPQHF. CDR3 bases: TGTGCCAGCAGCCAAGGCAGGGATCAGCCCCAGCATTTT.

This clone occurred a few times. The V gene is TRBV5-4, the J gene TRBJ2-3, with 13 nucleotides matching TRBD2. Germline V lookup: CDR1 SGHNT, CDR2 YYREEE (reference sequence). V gave up 4 bases and J gave up 2 bases; unmatched junction bases: 10. The CDR3 has 18 residues. The CDR3 here is CASSPGTSGTTATDTQYF. For the CDR3, the DNA is TGTGCCAGCAGCCCCGGGACTAGCGGGACGACCGCCACAGATACGCAGTATTTT.

This clone was seen only once. J is TRBJ2-2 and V is TRBV27; TRBD1 aligns across 7 bases. Unmatched junction bases numbered 7, after V lost 4 bases and J lost 2 bases. Germline V CDR1 and CDR2: MNHEY, SMNVEV (reference sequence). This CDR3 is built from 16 residues. The CDR3 loop is CASSSPGQRNTGELFF. The CDR3 DNA follows: TGTGCCAGCAGTTCCCCGGGACAGAGAAACACCGGGGAGCTGTTTTTT.

In DNA, the CDR3 is TGTGCCAGCAGCCAAGTCCGGGAGACCCAGTACTTC. Protein product: CASSQVRETQYF. This chain connects TRBV3-1 (or the pseudogene TRBV3-2) to TRBJ2-5; D not resolved. V gave up 1 base and J gave up 5 bases, with 5 bases separating them. The CDR3 loop spans 12 amino acids. The germline CDR1 and CDR2 sequences are LGHDT and YNNKEL (reference sequence).

The V gene is TRBV25-1, the J gene TRBJ2-7; no reliable D call. Germline V lookup: CDR1 MGHDK, CDR2 SYGVNS. V lost 3 bases and J 7 bases, leaving 7 bases between the germline ends. This CDR3 contains 11 residues. CDR3 DNA sequence: TGTGCCAGCAGTGACGGAGTGGAGCAGTACTTC. Translation: CASSDGVEQYF.

This chain joins TRBV2 and TRBJ2-3; 13 bases line up with TRBD2. The J segment lost 0 bases and the V segment lost 5 bases, leaving 5 bases of the junction unmatched. CDR3 size: 17 residues. Germline CDR1 and CDR2: SNHLY and FYNNEI. The CDR3 sequence: CASSTSGRANSTDTQYF. CDR3 nucleotide sequence: TGTGCCAGCAGTACTAGCGGGAGGGCAAATAGCACAGATACGCAGTATTTT.

This clone has a handful of counts. The J gene is TRBJ2-2, the V gene TRBV7-3; the match to TRBD1 covers 9 bases. Germline loops: CDR1 SGHTA, CDR2 FQGTGA. This CDR3 has 16 residues. Trimming cost V 0 bases and J 7 bases; bases outside gene matches: 6. In nucleotides, the CDR3 is TGTGCCAGCAGCTTAACCTCCGGACAGGGGAACGGGGAGCTGTTTTTT. It yields the protein CASSLTSGQGNGELFF.

The rearrangement uses TRBV27 and TRBJ1-6; 8 bases align to TRBD1. After removal of 3 bases from V and 1 base from J, the junction contained 5 bases not matched to a gene. The germline V gene has CDR1 MNHEY and CDR2 SMNVEV (reference sequence). This CDR3 is built from 17 residues. CDR3 nucleotides: TGTGCCAGCAGTTTTGACAGGGGATTTTCCTATAATTCACCCCTCCACTTT. Its translation is CASSFDRGFSYNSPLHF.

V usage is TRBV27 and J usage is TRBJ2-1, with D perhaps TRBD2 (6 bases). The CDR3 totals 14 residues. The V gene's germline CDR1 is MNHEY and CDR2 SMNVEV (reference sequence). Between the trimmed V and J ends, which lost 2 bases and 6 bases, there was a span of 11 bases. CDR3 DNA sequence: TGTGCCAGCAGTTTAAGGCGGGACTCCAATGAGCAGTTCTTC. Translation gives CASSLRRDSNEQFF.